What follows are 11 T cell receptor beta chains derived from one specimen sequenced in a study of T cells in Graves' hyperthyroidism and ophthalmopathy. Amplification of TCR beta CDR3 regions used RNA as the template. The TCR CDR3 was amplified in a first-round RT-PCR using the HTBI primer set. TCRdb called the multiplex PCR reads again in MiXCR, with one record for every CDR3 protein. The repertoire includes 240,000 or so distinct CDR3 sequences, 16% of them detected once, and 28% sits in the top ten. Sequenced material: blood. Receptor source: a woman aged 18-29 years with Graves' ophthalmopathy.

About this clonotype itself: This sequence may be a read error, since a much larger clone differs from it by one base. The chain links TRBV20-1 to TRBJ2-6; D call uncertain. Germline loops: CDR1 DFQATT, CDR2 SNEGSKA (reference sequence). The CDR3 sequence is 16 residues long. The DNA for the CDR3 is TGCAGTTCTAGTGGACGGCCTAGCTCTGGGGCCAACGTCCTGACTTTC. Translated, it gives CSSSGRPSSGANVLTF.

In this sample, this clonotype turned up many times. A read error is possible here, since a much larger clone lies one base away. The chain carries TRBV27 and TRBJ1-2; D is possibly TRBD1 (6 bases). V lost 6 bases and J 3 bases, leaving 11 bases between the germline ends. Germline assignment: CDR1 MNHEY and CDR2 SMNVEV (reference sequence). The CDR3 runs to 13 residues. This CDR3 reads CASRQTGDYGYTF. CDR3 sequence (DNA): TGTGCCAGCAGACAGACAGGAGACTATGGCTACACCTTC.

This clonotype was observed many times. The V gene is TRBV6-1, the J gene TRBJ2-5, with unresolved D. Per the germline V gene, CDR1 is MNHNS and CDR2 is SASEGT. Trimming stripped 6 bases from V and 0 bases from J, with 20 bases between. The CDR3 is 17 amino acids. Here the CDR3 DNA reads TGTGCCAGCAGCCCTCTAAGCTGGCGGACGGACCAAGAGACCCAGTACTTC. It translates to CASSPLSWRTDQETQYF.

This clonotype was picked up many times. CDR3 sequence: CASSLGLAGRGRNEQFF. CDR3 DNA: TGTGCCAGCAGCTTAGGGCTAGCGGGAAGGGGCCGCAATGAGCAGTTCTTC. This rearrangement joins TRBV11-2 to TRBJ2-1, with 9 bases fitting TRBD2. The CDR3 is made up of 17 amino acids. Germline-derived CDR1 and CDR2 are SGHAT and FQNNGV. Trimming cost V 1 base and J 6 bases; bases outside gene matches: 10.

In this sample, this clonotype turned up many times. The chain employs TRBV24-1 and TRBJ1-3, with 9 bases that match TRBD1. The length of the CDR3 is 13 residues. V gave up 4 bases and J gave up 9 bases; unmatched junction bases: 3. Germline-derived CDR1 and CDR2 are KGHDR and SFDVKD. CDR3 residues: CATSEGQGTTIYF. The CDR3 DNA sequence: TGTGCCACCAGTGAGGGACAGGGTACCACCATATATTTT.

This clonotype was detected only a few times. An end of the junction does not agree with germline; a read error may underlie this. J is TRBJ2-2 and V is TRBV18; 7 bases line up with TRBD1. CDR1 KGHSH and CDR2 LQKENI come from the germline V gene. This CDR3 contains 15 residues. CDR3 nucleotide sequence: TGTGCCGGCTCACCACAGGGGTCGGACACCGGGGAGCTGTTTTTT. Translating gives CAGSPQGSDTGELFF.

The table lists this clonotype with many counts. V usage is TRBV5-1 and J usage is TRBJ2-2; tentatively, D is TRBD1 (5 bases). Germline assignment: CDR1 SGHRS and CDR2 YFSETQ. This CDR3 region has 15 residues. V lost 4 bases and J 7 bases, leaving 17 bases between the germline ends. The CDR3 sequence: CASSNDSFRIGELFF. CDR3 nucleotides: TGCGCCAGCAGCAATGACAGTTTTCGGATCGGGGAGCTGTTTTTT. Combining the CDR3 with reference TRBV5-1 and TRBJ2-2 gives the whole variable domain KAGVTQTPRYLIKTRGQQVTLSCSPISGHRSVSWYQQTPGQGLQFLFEYFSETQRNKGNFPGRFSGRQFSNSRSEMNVSTLELGDSALYLCASSNDSFRIGELFFGEGSRLTVL.

In the case of this clonotype: This may arise from a read error, as a much more abundant clone is one base away. This chain connects TRBV29-1 to TRBJ2-3, with 9 nucleotides matching TRBD1. This CDR3 contains 13 residues. Germline V gives CDR1 SQVTM, CDR2 ANQGSEA. In DNA form, the CDR3 reads TGCAGCGTCCCACAGGGGGCAGGGGATATGCAGTATTTT. Amino acids: CSVPQGAGDMQYF.

In this sample, this clonotype turned up many times. The chain joins TRBV3-1 to TRBJ1-1; D gene uncertain. CDR3 size: 13 residues. Germline assignment: CDR1 LGHDT and CDR2 YNNKEL (reference sequence). With 1 base removed from V and 1 base from J, the gap between germline ends came to 4 bases. The DNA of the CDR3 is TGTGCCAGCAGCCAAGTGGGGAACACTGAAGCTTTCTTT. Amino acid sequence: CASSQVGNTEAFF.

As concerns this clonotype: At one end, the junction sequence differs from germline, possibly due to a read error. For the CDR3, the DNA is TGTGCCACCGGTGATCCGGGGGGCGGCGACGAGCAGTACTTC. Translated, it gives CATGDPGGGDEQYF. This chain connects TRBV24-1 to TRBJ2-7, with D possibly matching TRBD2 (7 bases). CDR3 length equals 14 residues. Looked up from germline, CDR1 is KGHDR and CDR2 is SFDVKD.

This clonotype was picked up many times. This chain connects TRBV7-9 to TRBJ1-1; no definite D call. CDR3 length: 14 residues. V lost 1 base and J 1 base, leaving 7 bases between the germline ends. Looked up from germline, CDR1 is SEHNR and CDR2 is FQNEAQ (reference sequence). The CDR3 region is CASSLVEGNTEAFF. DNA for the CDR3: TGTGCCAGCAGCTTAGTCGAGGGGAACACTGAAGCTTTCTTT.